The clone carrying this TCR beta chain was detected a few times. The target antigen is unknown. Synthesis of TCR cDNA relied on 5'RACE template switching, which attached a universal primer site and UMIs. TCRdb fed the 5' RACE reads into MiXCR, producing one record per CDR3 protein. The top ten clones hold roughly 0.5% of a sample with a few hundred thousand distinct CDR3 sequences, roughly 13% of them seen once. The data are from a study of T cells after yellow fever vaccination. Study outcomes and limitations: Peaking faster, on day 5 versus 15, the secondary response was nonetheless weaker. Abundant contaminating clonotypes from the bulk population could appear in FACS-sorted repertoires. Post-booster samples contained most primary-vaccination clones (nearly 98% CD4, 70% to 90% CD8).

The receptor was isolated from a man aged 30 to 39 who received the YFV17D yellow fever vaccine. Material: CD4+ T cells sorted from PBMCs, obtained 45 days after the yellow fever booster vaccination.

CDR3 region: CASSVGSMGETQYF. In DNA form, the CDR3 reads TGTGCCAGCAGCGTGGGGTCTATGGGTGAGACCCAGTACTTC. This chain uses TRBV9 with TRBJ2-5; D call uncertain. The CDR3 totals 14 residues. Trimming shortened V by 2 bases and J by 5 bases, and 13 bases separated the two germline ends. The germline gives CDR1 SGDLS, CDR2 YYNGEE.